The 32 T cell receptor beta chains listed next were all sequenced from one sample in a study of cytomegalovirus exposure and HLA in healthy donors. PCR used 60 Vbeta primers and 13 Jbeta primers. The repertoire was sequenced with immunoSEQ multiplex PCR; TCRdb's copy has only in-frame clones and lacks some. In the table there are under 200,000 clones, nearly 80% of which are singletons. The specimen sequenced was PBMCs. The receptors here all came from a man younger than 30 in good health and CMV-seropositive.

This rearrangement joins TRBV19 to TRBJ1-1; a possible D gene is TRBD1 (5 bases). CDR1 and CDR2 (germline): LNHDA, SQIVND (reference sequence). V shed 3 bases and J shed 0 bases, with 11 bases lying between them. This CDR3 contains 15 residues. CDR3 DNA: TGTGCCAGTAGTATTTCAGGGAATTTGAACACTGAAGCTTTCTTT. It yields the protein CASSISGNLNTEAFF.

This clone has just one count. The chain links TRBV9 to TRBJ2-3, with 9 nucleotides matching TRBD2. CDR1 is SGDLS, CDR2 YYNGEE, per germline. V lost 4 bases and J lost 3; bases outside the gene matches: 3. The length of the CDR3 is 14 residues. CDR3 protein: CASSIAGDTDTQYF. The CDR3 bases are TGTGCCAGCAGCATAGCGGGGGATACAGATACGCAGTATTTT.

The V gene is TRBV25-1, the J gene TRBJ2-5; TRBD1 is a possible D gene (6 bases). Trimming shortened V by 6 bases and J by 5 bases, and 13 bases separated the two germline ends. The CDR3 spans 13 residues. Germline-derived CDR1 and CDR2 are MGHDK and SYGVNS. In DNA form, the CDR3 reads TGTGCCAGCAGCAGGGGCAGCGGTGAGACCCAGTACTTC. Protein sequence: CASSRGSGETQYF.

This chain uses TRBV28 with TRBJ2-1; 8 positions match TRBD1. Germline CDR1 and CDR2: MDHEN and SYDVKM. The length of the CDR3 is 15 residues. With 5 bases clipped from V and 5 bases from J, the junction kept 8 bases outside the gene matches. CDR3 sequence (DNA): TGTGCCAGCAGTAACAGGGGGATTTTGGACAATGAGCAGTTCTTC. Protein product: CASSNRGILDNEQFF.

The chain combines TRBV18 with TRBJ1-2; D might be TRBD1 (5 bases). This CDR3 region has 16 residues. Germline-derived CDR1 and CDR2 are KGHSH and LQKENI. Trimming stripped 6 bases from V and 2 bases from J, with 19 bases between. CDR3 in amino acids: CASSTDIIGENYGYTF. The CDR3 DNA is TGTGCCAGCTCGACGGACATCATAGGTGAAAACTATGGCTACACCTTC.

The chain carries TRBV5-5 and TRBJ2-7; D is perhaps TRBD2 (5 bases). The CDR3 contains 13 residues. Trimming removed 2 bases at V and 3 bases at J, with 9 bases between. Germline CDR1 reads SGHKS; CDR2 reads YYEKEE (reference sequence). The CDR3 sequence is CASSFDGNYEQYF. The CDR3 nucleotides are TGTGCCAGCAGCTTCGACGGGAACTACGAGCAGTACTTC.

V usage is TRBV4-3 and J usage is TRBJ2-3; 8 bases match TRBD2. CDR3 length: 15 residues. V lost 3 bases and J lost 2; bases outside the gene matches: 4. Germline loops: CDR1 LGHNA, CDR2 YSLEER. The CDR3 here is CASSQVAGNTDTQYF. In DNA, the CDR3 is TGCGCCAGCAGCCAGGTAGCGGGAAACACAGATACGCAGTATTTT.

This clone was counted only a few times. This chain uses TRBV4-2 with TRBJ2-2; 10 bases are a match to TRBD1. The germline V gene has CDR1 LGHNA and CDR2 YNFKEQ. The CDR3 totals 16 residues. The V gene end was trimmed by 1 base and the J gene end by 6 bases; junction bases not matched to a gene: 5. Here the CDR3 DNA reads TGTGCCAGCAGCCAAGGTCTTGGGACAGGGGCCGGGGAGCTGTTTTTT. It is translated as CASSQGLGTGAGELFF.

This rearrangement joins TRBV30 to TRBJ2-7, with D perhaps matching TRBD2 (5 bases). V dropped 0 bases and J dropped 3 bases, with 15 bases sitting between them. Germline values: CDR1 GTSNPN, CDR2 SVGIG (reference sequence). The CDR3 sequence is 15 residues long. This CDR3 is CAWSVLPPGSYEQYF. The CDR3 region has the DNA TGTGCCTGGAGTGTATTACCTCCGGGAAGCTACGAGCAGTACTTC. The full variable domain, its missing parts supplied by reference TRBV30 and TRBJ2-7, is SQTIHQWPATLVQPVGSPLSLECTVEGTSNPNLYWYRQAAGRGLQLLFYSVGIGQISSEVPQNLSASRPQDRQFILSSKKLLLSDSGFYLCAWSVLPPGSYEQYFGPGTRLTVT.

On this clone itself: The junction departs from the called germline gene at one end, perhaps through a read error. The V gene is TRBV11-2, the J gene TRBJ1-4; TRBD1 agrees at 8 bases. Germline loops: CDR1 SGHAT, CDR2 FQNNGV. There are 14 residues in the CDR3. DNA for the CDR3: TGTGCCAGCAGCGTAGACAGGGGAAACGAAAAACTGTTTTTT. Translation: CASSVDRGNEKLFF.

The rearrangement links TRBV11-2 to TRBJ2-7, with a tentative D call TRBD1 (5 bases). The V gene lost 6 bases and the J gene lost 2 bases, with 8 bases spanning the gap. Germline CDR1 is SGHAT and CDR2 is FQNNGV. This CDR3 is built from 12 residues. For the CDR3, the DNA is TGTGCCAGCAGTACACAGGCCTACGAGCAGTACTTC. As protein: CASSTQAYEQYF.

The chain links TRBV7-6 to TRBJ1-1; no definite D call. Germline-derived CDR1 and CDR2 are SGHVS and FNYEAQ. V gave up 0 bases and J gave up 10 bases, with 12 bases separating them. This CDR3 comprises 13 residues. In nucleotides, the CDR3 is TGTGCCAGCAGCTTAGCGATTTGGGGAGTAGCTTTCTTT. It yields the protein CASSLAIWGVAFF.

The chain uses TRBV10-3 and TRBJ2-3, with D maybe TRBD1 (5 bases). V dropped 8 bases and J dropped 1 base, with 13 bases sitting between them. The CDR3 consists of 14 residues. The germline gives CDR1 ENHRY, CDR2 SYGVKD. The CDR3 loop is CAIATSRGTDTQYF. The CDR3 DNA sequence: TGTGCCATCGCGACAAGCAGGGGCACAGATACGCAGTATTTT.

The rearrangement links TRBV11-2 to TRBJ1-1, with 7 positions matching TRBD1. V was pared by 6 bases and J by 1 base, with 5 bases of the junction left unmatched. The germline V gene encodes CDR1 SGHAT and CDR2 FQNNGV. The CDR3 consists of 14 residues. Here the CDR3 reads CASSSDRANTEAFF. The CDR3 DNA is TGTGCCAGCAGTTCCGACAGGGCGAACACTGAAGCTTTCTTT.

This clone was picked up one time. This sequence joins TRBV7-9 and TRBJ1-5, with a weak D call TRBD1 (5 bases). Per the germline V gene, CDR1 is SEHNR and CDR2 is FQNEAQ (reference sequence). Deletions cut 4 bases from V and 0 bases from J, with 13 bases between. There are 16 residues in the CDR3. DNA for the CDR3: TGTGCCAGCAGCTCAGACCAGGGCCCTAGCAATCAGCCCCAGCATTTT. This translates into CASSSDQGPSNQPQHF.

In nucleotides, the CDR3 is TGCGCCAGCAGCCACGCCCGTCGGCAGGGTGAAGCCCAGTACTTC. Its protein is CASSHARRQGEAQYF. The chain employs TRBV4-3 and TRBJ2-5, with a possible D match to TRBD1 (5 bases). Between the trimmed V and J ends, which lost 3 bases and 9 bases, there was a span of 20 bases. The germline V gene has CDR1 LGHNA and CDR2 YSLEER. The CDR3 spans 15 residues.

The V call is TRBV10-3, the J call TRBJ2-5, with 14 bases that match TRBD2. J was trimmed by 1 base and V by 10 bases; bases with no gene match: 5. This CDR3 has 15 residues. In germline, CDR1 is ENHRY, CDR2 SYGVKD. Here the CDR3 reads CATRGTSGGQETQYF. CDR3 coding DNA: TGTGCCACCAGGGGGACTAGCGGGGGCCAAGAGACCCAGTACTTC.

This clone has just a few counts. The V call is TRBV7-9, the J call TRBJ1-2; possible D gene TRBD1, 5 bases. The V end lost 5 bases, the J end lost 8 bases, and 15 bases lay between the germline ends. CDR1 and CDR2 (germline): SEHNR, FQNEAQ (reference sequence). This CDR3 has 13 residues. As DNA, the CDR3 is TGTGCCAGCAGCCGAGACAGCGCCGAGGGCTACACCTTC. It encodes CASSRDSAEGYTF.

V gene TRBV11-2 combines with J gene TRBJ1-4; D gene ambiguous. Germline CDR1 reads SGHAT; CDR2 reads FQNNGV. This CDR3 has 15 residues. The germline V and J ends were trimmed by 6 bases and 0 bases, with 11 bases remaining between them. CDR3 bases: TGTGCCAGCAGACCCCCGGGGACAACTAATGAAAAACTGTTTTTT. It translates to CASRPPGTTNEKLFF.

This clone was observed a single time. The junction departs from germline at one end; a sequencing error may be responsible. The rearrangement joins TRBV5-1 to TRBJ1-4; 9 nucleotides agree with TRBD1. The germline V gene has CDR1 SGHRS and CDR2 YFSETQ. The CDR3 sequence is 14 residues long. CDR3 amino acids: CASSWTGEGEKLFF. The CDR3 DNA reads as TGTGCCAGCAGCTGGACAGGGGAGGGAGAAAAACTGTTTTTT.

The CDR3 region is CASSARVGAHEQYF. Here the CDR3 DNA reads TGCGCCAGCAGTGCTAGAGTGGGGGCCCACGAGCAGTACTTC. The chain is built from TRBV10-1 and TRBJ2-7, with D possibly matching TRBD1 (6 bases). CDR3 length: 14 residues. CDR1 WNHNN and CDR2 SYGVQD come from the germline V gene (reference sequence). Between the trimmed V and J ends, which lost 4 bases and 5 bases, there was a span of 15 bases.

The chain is built from TRBV4-3 and TRBJ2-7; 7 bases map to TRBD2. Losses at the gene ends were 1 base for V and 5 bases for J; bases not matched to a gene: 2. CDR3 length: 13 residues. The germline V gene encodes CDR1 LGHNA and CDR2 YSLEER. CDR3 nucleotide sequence: TGCGCCAGCAGCCAAGTGGCGGGGGACGAGCAGTACTTC. This encodes CASSQVAGDEQYF.

This clone showed up just a few times. The chain employs TRBV7-7 and TRBJ2-2; weak D call: TRBD1 (6 bases). Germline CDR1 and CDR2: SSHAT and FNYEAQ (reference sequence). Trimming cost V 4 bases and J 2 bases, with 8 bases left between them. The CDR3 sequence is 14 residues long. CDR3 residues: CASSYRVNTGELFF. Here the CDR3 DNA reads TGTGCCAGCAGCTACAGGGTTAACACCGGGGAGCTGTTTTTT.

This clone was detected only a few times. The chain recombines TRBV6-6 with TRBJ2-1; D gene unclear. CDR1 is MNHNY and CDR2 is SVGAGI in the germline V gene (reference sequence). The V and J ends lost 0 bases and 8 bases respectively, with 11 bases between them. The CDR3 length is 14 residues. This CDR3 is CASSYSGVGDEQFF. The CDR3 DNA reads as TGTGCCAGCAGTTACTCGGGCGTCGGCGATGAGCAGTTCTTC.

This chain links TRBV6-5 with TRBJ2-7; 7 nucleotides line up with TRBD1. Per germline, CDR1 MNHEY and CDR2 SVGAGI. J lost 2 bases, V lost 2 bases, and 3 bases had no gene match. CDR3 size: 14 residues. This CDR3 reads CASSYGTEPYEQYF. The CDR3 DNA follows: TGTGCCAGCAGTTACGGGACAGAGCCCTACGAGCAGTACTTC.

This chain connects TRBV7-9 to TRBJ2-1, with no clear D. The CDR3 is made up of 11 amino acids. Germline V CDR1 and CDR2: SEHNR, FQNEAQ (reference sequence). Between the trimmed V and J ends, which lost 5 bases and 9 bases, there was a span of 8 bases. CDR3 coding DNA: TGTGCCAGCAGCACAGCTCGTGAGCAGTTCTTC. This sequence encodes CASSTAREQFF.

V is TRBV5-1 and J is TRBJ2-1; 10 bases map to TRBD2. J lost 4 bases, V lost 7 bases, and 8 bases had no gene match. The CDR3 loop spans 15 amino acids. CDR1 is SGHRS and CDR2 is YFSETQ in the germline V gene. CDR3 DNA sequence: TGCGCCAGCGCAAAACTAGCGGGGTCGTACAATGAGCAGTTCTTC. Amino acids: CASAKLAGSYNEQFF.

V usage is TRBV4-2 and J usage is TRBJ2-6; 10 bases are shared with TRBD1. Trimming took 1 base from V and 0 from J; bases not matched to a gene: 0. Germline V gene lookup returns CDR1 LGHNA and CDR2 YNFKEQ. This CDR3 spans 17 amino acids. The CDR3 loop reads CASSQGDRGSGANVLTF. CDR3 sequence (DNA): TGTGCCAGCAGCCAAGGGGACAGGGGCTCTGGGGCCAACGTCCTGACTTTC.

The chain couples TRBV19 to TRBJ2-2, with 13 bases aligning to TRBD2. CDR1 is LNHDA and CDR2 is SQIVND in the germline V gene (reference sequence). CDR3 length equals 16 residues. Trimming removed 8 bases from V and 8 bases from J; junction bases left unmatched: 11. In DNA, the CDR3 is TGTGCCAGTCAGCAACCAACGGGACTAGCGGGGGGGGAGCTGTTTTTT. As protein: CASQQPTGLAGGELFF.

The rearrangement joins TRBV7-6 to TRBJ2-1; 9 positions match TRBD2. This CDR3 is built from 16 residues. CDR1 SGHVS and CDR2 FNYEAQ come from the germline V gene. The junction had 16 bases not matched to a gene; V was cut back by 7 bases and J by 9 bases. This CDR3 reads CASKAYGASGVREQFF. DNA of the CDR3: TGTGCCAGCAAAGCGTATGGGGCTAGCGGGGTTCGTGAGCAGTTCTTC.

The rearrangement joins TRBV4-1 to TRBJ1-1; D call uncertain. The CDR3 contains 15 residues. V was clipped by 3 bases and J by 1 base, with 12 bases between them. CDR1 and CDR2 (germline): MGHRA, YSYEKL. CDR3 nucleotide sequence: TGCGCCAGCAGCCACGGGTTTTCGCGGAACACTGAAGCTTTCTTT. Translating it yields CASSHGFSRNTEAFF.

In its sample, this clone was seen a few times. The V gene is TRBV5-6, the J gene TRBJ2-5, with 9 nucleotides matching TRBD1. The DNA end is more similar to TRBJ2-7, so the J call may be wrong. Germline V gene data show CDR1 as SGHDT and CDR2 as YYEEEE. CDR3 size: 13 residues. CDR3 nucleotides: TGTGCCAGCAGCCTACAGGGGGCCCACGAGCAGTACTTC. Amino acids: CASSLQGAHEQYF.